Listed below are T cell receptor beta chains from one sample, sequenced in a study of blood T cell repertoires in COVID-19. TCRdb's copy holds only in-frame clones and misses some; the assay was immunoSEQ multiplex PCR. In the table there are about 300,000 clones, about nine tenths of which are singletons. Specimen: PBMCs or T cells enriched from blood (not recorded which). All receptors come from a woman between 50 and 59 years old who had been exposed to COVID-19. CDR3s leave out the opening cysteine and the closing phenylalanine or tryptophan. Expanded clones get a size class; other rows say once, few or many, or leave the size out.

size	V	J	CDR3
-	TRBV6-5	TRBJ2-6	ASSGSSGANVLT
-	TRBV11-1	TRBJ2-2	ASSLSSGVGELF
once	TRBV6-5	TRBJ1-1	ASSNRGSSTEAF
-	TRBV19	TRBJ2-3	ASSIGAGGPDTQY
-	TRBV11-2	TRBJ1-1	ASSSPRQGPHTEAF
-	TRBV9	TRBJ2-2	ASSPPSGLAGTGELF
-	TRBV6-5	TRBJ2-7	ASRREQGPSYEQY
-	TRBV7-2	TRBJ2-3	ASSSPVTTSTDTQY
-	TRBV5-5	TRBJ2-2	ASSLLGQGNTGELF
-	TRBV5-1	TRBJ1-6	ASSLDGGSSYNSPLH
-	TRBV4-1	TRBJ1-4	ASSQGRTGGNEKLF
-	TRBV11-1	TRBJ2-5	ASSWGHLIQETQY
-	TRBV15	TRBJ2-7	ATSIGLDSSSYEQY
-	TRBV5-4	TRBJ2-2	ASSQASLGTGELF
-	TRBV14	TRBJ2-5	ASSQVGAGGETQY
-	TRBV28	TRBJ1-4	ASSPPLQGVKLF
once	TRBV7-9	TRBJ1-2	ASSRGGGLGGNYGYT
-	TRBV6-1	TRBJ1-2	ASSESLGQGFRGYT
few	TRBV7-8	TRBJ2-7	ASSLAAAGGAYEQY
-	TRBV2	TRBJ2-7	ASTPLAGGTYEQY
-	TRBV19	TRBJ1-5	ASNVRDSSNQPQH
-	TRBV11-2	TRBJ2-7	ASSSAYEQY
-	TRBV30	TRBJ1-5	AWREGAGQPQH
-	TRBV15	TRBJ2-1	ATAGQGYNEQF
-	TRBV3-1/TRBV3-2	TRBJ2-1	ASSLGLALDEQF
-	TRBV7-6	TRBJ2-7	ASSPWTEESSYEQY
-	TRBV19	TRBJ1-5	ASTLDPLGGNQPQH
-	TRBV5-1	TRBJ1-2	ASSWGQGNYGYT
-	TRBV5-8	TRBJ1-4	ASSLARGQGGEKLF
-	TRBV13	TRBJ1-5	ASSLGGQPQH
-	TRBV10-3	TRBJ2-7	ATWTGVMEQY
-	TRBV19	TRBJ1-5	ASKSGAPGGNQPQH
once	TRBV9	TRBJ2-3	ASSVDLAGAISTDTQY
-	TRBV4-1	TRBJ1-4	ASSQDHGRASTNEKLF
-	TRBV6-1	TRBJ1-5	ASSESHPYQPQH
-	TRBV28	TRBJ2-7	ASSLLTGATYEQY
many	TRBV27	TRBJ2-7	ASSPGGLSSYEQY
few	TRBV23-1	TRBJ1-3	ASSQSPGGSGNTIY
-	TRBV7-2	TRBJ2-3	ASSLDRAGAADTQY
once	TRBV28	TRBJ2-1	ASSLLGQGARNEQF
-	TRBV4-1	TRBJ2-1	ASSQDHIAGAYNEQF
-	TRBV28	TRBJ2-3	ASSSLFPSTDTQY
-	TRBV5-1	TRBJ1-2	ASSPGQSHYGYT
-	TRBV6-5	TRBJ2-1	ASSSRSGLSYNEQF
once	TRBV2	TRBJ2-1	ASSEASSAGNEQF
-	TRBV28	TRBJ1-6	ASREGNSPLH
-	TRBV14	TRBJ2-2	ASSQMDRGHNTGELF